The sequence of this TCR beta chain was determined in a study of CD8+ T cells in alopecia areata. Study as a whole: Each day, treated patients took oral tofacitinib twice, at 5 to 10 mg per dose.

From germline, CDR1 is SQVTM and CDR2 ANQGSEA. J was trimmed by 4 bases and V by 0 bases; bases with no gene match: 8. The length of the CDR3 is 15 residues. Treatment defined: oral pan-JAK inhibitor, 5-10 mg twice daily. As the sequencing template, cDNA was produced by extracting RNA and reverse transcribing it. Sequencing was performed with immunoSEQ multiplex PCR; in TCRdb, only in-frame clones are kept and a portion is missing. The sample carries more than 110,000 clones, 75% to 85% recorded once. The clonotype was recovered from a human donor with alopecia areata. The gene calls are TRBV29-1 and TRBJ2-7; TRBD2 aligns across 8 bases. The sequences come from CD8+ T cells sorted from blood, collected at week 4, from a patient treated with tofacitinib. Written as DNA, the CDR3 is TGCAGCGTTGAAGAAGCCGGGGGGGCTCAATACGAGCAGTACTTC. It translates to CSVEEAGGAQYEQYF.